These 31 T cell receptor beta chains were sequenced from one sample in a study of Graves' ophthalmopathy and Graves' hyperthyroidism. TCR beta CDR3 regions were amplified from RNA transcripts. The workflow started with a first-round RT-PCR run with HTBI primers and then moved on to a second-round multiplex PCR. TCRdb re-analysed the multiplex PCR reads in MiXCR, keeping a single row per CDR3 protein. The sample contains about 400,000 distinct CDR3 sequences, about 17% of which appear only once. Input material: peripheral blood. All receptors derive from a woman in her late teens or twenties with Graves' ophthalmopathy.

This clonotype occurred many times. The V gene is TRBV4-3, the J gene TRBJ2-7; TRBD1 agrees at 11 bases. From germline, CDR1 is LGHNA and CDR2 YSLEER. V trimming: 1 base; J trimming: 2 bases; junction bases outside the gene matches: 4. This CDR3 comprises 16 residues. This CDR3 is CASSQGTGGDAYEQYF. CDR3 nucleotide sequence: TGCGCCAGCAGCCAAGGGACAGGGGGCGACGCCTACGAGCAGTACTTC.

A note on this clonotype: One end of the junction fails to match germline, which may point to a read error. The genes are TRBV27 and TRBJ2-7; D might be TRBD1 (5 bases). The CDR3 covers 14 residues. In germline, CDR1 is MNHEY, CDR2 SMNVEV (reference sequence). The CDR3 sequence: CASSFRRASYDQYF. The CDR3 coding sequence is TGTGCCAGCAGTTTCCGCAGGGCCTCCTACGATCAGTACTTC.

There are many counts of this clonotype. The chain uses TRBV5-6 and TRBJ2-7, with 8 bases aligning to TRBD1. Germline V lookup: CDR1 SGHDT, CDR2 YYEEEE. V lost 3 bases and J lost 0; bases outside the gene matches: 8. The CDR3 is 16 amino acids. In DNA form, the CDR3 reads TGTGCCAGCAGCTCACGCCGGGACAGGCTCTCCTACGAGCAGTACTTC. Its protein is CASSSRRDRLSYEQYF.

This clonotype was detected many times. The chain uses TRBV7-2 and TRBJ2-5; D is uncertain. CDR1 SGHTA and CDR2 FQGNSA come from the germline V gene. The CDR3 spans 14 residues. Trimming stripped 4 bases from V and 1 base from J, with 10 bases between. The CDR3 region has the DNA TGTGCCAGCAGCTCGCGCGGCCCCCAAGAGACCCAGTACTTC. This encodes CASSSRGPQETQYF.

V is TRBV30 and J is TRBJ1-6; D remains unclear. There are 11 residues in the CDR3. V was trimmed by 1 base and J by 12 bases, leaving 7 bases between them. In germline, CDR1 is GTSNPN, CDR2 SVGIG (reference sequence). CDR3 loop: CAWSGRGPLHF. The CDR3 DNA follows: TGTGCCTGGAGTGGCCGGGGACCCCTCCACTTT.

This clonotype has at least ten counts. The chain employs TRBV29-1 and TRBJ2-7; D unclear. The CDR3 length is 12 residues. Trimming shortened V by 4 bases and J by 0 bases, and 7 bases separated the two germline ends. Per germline, CDR1 SQVTM and CDR2 ANQGSEA. The CDR3 protein is CSVADTSYEQYF. CDR3 DNA: TGCAGCGTTGCAGACACCTCCTACGAGCAGTACTTC.

This clonotype was seen ten or more times. CDR3 nucleotide sequence: TGTGCCAGCAGGGGGGGGACACTGTCTGGAAACACCATATATTTT. Its translation is CASRGGTLSGNTIYF. This rearrangement joins TRBV6-5 to TRBJ1-3; D is possibly TRBD1 (6 bases). The ends were cut back, 6 bases at V and 1 base at J, with 13 bases in the middle. Germline-derived CDR1 and CDR2 are MNHEY and SVGAGI. The CDR3 contains 15 residues.

This clonotype was counted ten times or more. The chain uses TRBV19 and TRBJ1-5, with D perhaps matching TRBD1 (6 bases). The V gene's germline CDR1 is LNHDA and CDR2 SQIVND (reference sequence). The CDR3 spans 13 residues. Trimming took 5 bases from V and 5 from J, leaving 10 bases between them. Here the CDR3 reads CASSYRADQPQHF. The CDR3 DNA reads TGTGCCAGTAGTTACAGGGCTGATCAGCCCCAGCATTTT.

This clonotype was seen a few times. J is TRBJ2-2 and V is TRBV19; a possible D gene is TRBD1 (5 bases). CDR3 length equals 15 residues. CDR1 LNHDA and CDR2 SQIVND come from the germline V gene (reference sequence). Trimming cost V 6 bases and J 0 bases, with 11 bases left between them. The CDR3 sequence: CASSKGSANTGELFF. CDR3 coding DNA: TGTGCCAGTAGCAAGGGGTCAGCGAACACCGGGGAGCTGTTTTTT.

This clonotype was recorded at least ten times. The chain employs TRBV20-1 and TRBJ2-7; TRBD2 aligns across 12 bases. The J segment lost 2 bases and the V segment lost 3 bases, leaving 5 bases of the junction unmatched. CDR1 DFQATT and CDR2 SNEGSKA come from the germline V gene (reference sequence). The CDR3 loop spans 15 amino acids. The CDR3 loop reads CSARVLAGGPYEQYF. In DNA form, the CDR3 reads TGCAGTGCTAGGGTTCTAGCGGGAGGGCCCTACGAGCAGTACTTC.

The gene calls are TRBV9 and TRBJ2-2; perhaps TRBD2 as D (5 bases). CDR3 length equals 14 residues. V gave up 0 bases and J gave up 7 bases, with 10 bases separating them. Germline V gene sequence: CDR1 SGDLS, CDR2 YYNGEE. The CDR3 loop reads CASSVALALGELFF. The CDR3 nucleotides are TGTGCCAGCAGCGTAGCCCTAGCCCTCGGGGAGCTGTTTTTT.

The genes are TRBV6-2 or TRBV6-3 and TRBJ1-1, with no clear D. The length of the CDR3 is 13 residues. Trimming cost V 10 bases and J 0 bases, with 12 bases left between them. CDR1 is MNHEY and CDR2 is SVGEGT in the germline V gene. The DNA of the CDR3 is TGTGCCACCAAGAATACCGTGAACACTGAAGCTTTCTTT. Its protein product is CATKNTVNTEAFF.

This clonotype appeared many times. This chain uses TRBV27 with TRBJ1-2, with a possible D match to TRBD1 (5 bases). In germline, CDR1 is MNHEY, CDR2 SMNVEV (reference sequence). CDR3 length equals 16 residues. The V and J ends lost 3 bases and 0 bases respectively, with 14 bases between them. The CDR3 here is CASSFRGLRANYGYTF. CDR3 coding DNA: TGTGCCAGCAGTTTTCGGGGCCTCAGAGCTAACTATGGCTACACCTTC.

This clonotype was found many times. V usage is TRBV6-4 and J usage is TRBJ2-2; no definite D call. The V gene's germline CDR1 is MRHNA and CDR2 SNTAGT. The CDR3 covers 16 residues. Trimming shortened V by 0 bases and J by 1 base, and 9 bases separated the two germline ends. The CDR3 loop is CASSDSSEGNTGELFF. CDR3 DNA: TGTGCCAGCAGTGACTCGTCTGAAGGGAACACCGGGGAGCTGTTTTTT.

This clonotype was recorded many times. The CDR3 DNA follows: TGTGCCAGCAGGCCTCCGGGACAGGGTCTGTACGAGCAGTACTTC. Translation gives CASRPPGQGLYEQYF. The V call is TRBV2, the J call TRBJ2-7; TRBD1 matches 9 bases. J lost 4 bases, V lost 6 bases, and 10 bases had no gene match. This CDR3 has 15 amino acids. CDR1 SNHLY and CDR2 FYNNEI come from the germline V gene.

This clonotype came up a few times. The chain is built from TRBV30 and TRBJ1-6; 8 bases align to TRBD1. CDR1 and CDR2 from the germline V gene are GTSNPN and SVGIG (reference sequence). Trimming took 4 bases from V and 10 from J; bases not matched to a gene: 9. There are 14 residues in the CDR3. For the CDR3, the DNA is TGTGCCTGGAACGAAGGACAGGGAGGATCACCCCTCCACTTT. Protein: CAWNEGQGGSPLHF.

This clonotype was recorded at least ten times. The CDR3 DNA reads as TGTGCCAGCAGTGCCGGGACGACTAACTATGGCTACACCTTC. It yields the protein CASSAGTTNYGYTF. The rearrangement uses TRBV6-1 and TRBJ1-2; tentative D call: TRBD1 (5 bases). Trimming removed 4 bases from V and 0 bases from J, with 9 bases in between. Germline V gene data show CDR1 as MNHNS and CDR2 as SASEGT. CDR3 size: 14 residues.

This clonotype has ten or more counts. The chain is built from TRBV30 and TRBJ1-1; the D gene is possibly TRBD1 (5 bases). Trimming stripped 3 bases from V and 5 bases from J, with 19 bases between. This CDR3 is 15 amino acids long. Germline V gene data show CDR1 as GTSNPN and CDR2 as SVGIG (reference sequence). CDR3 nucleotides: TGTGCCTGGAGGGCGGCAGTATGGGGGAAAACTGAAGCTTTCTTT. Translating it yields CAWRAAVWGKTEAFF.

This clonotype occurred many times. In nucleotides, the CDR3 is TGTGCCAGTAATCGGGGAGGCTTAGGGTACGAGCAGTACTTC. It specifies CASNRGGLGYEQYF. The V gene is TRBV19, the J gene TRBJ2-7, with TRBD2 as a possible D gene (6 bases). The CDR3 sequence is 14 residues long. The V gene's germline CDR1 is LNHDA and CDR2 SQIVND (reference sequence). V was clipped by 7 bases and J by 4 bases, with 17 bases between them.

This clonotype was recorded many times. The junction does not match germline at one end; this may be a read error. J is TRBJ1-5 and V is TRBV5-1, with a tentative D call TRBD1 (6 bases). This CDR3 contains 15 residues. Germline values: CDR1 SGHRS, CDR2 YFSETQ. CDR3 region: CASRLDSQDYQPQHF. CDR3 sequence (DNA): TGCGCCAGCAGGTTGGACAGCCAAGATTATCAGCCCCAGCATTTT.

This clonotype was seen ten or more times. This chain links TRBV6-5 with TRBJ2-7; TRBD1 aligns across 9 bases. V trimming: 6 bases; J trimming: 3 bases; junction bases outside the gene matches: 3. The germline gives CDR1 MNHEY, CDR2 SVGAGI. This CDR3 has 13 amino acids. The CDR3 region is CASRRGQGYEQYF. CDR3 bases: TGTGCCAGCAGGAGGGGACAGGGCTACGAGCAGTACTTC.

The V gene is TRBV28, the J gene TRBJ2-5; a weak D match, TRBD1 (6 bases). The V gene lost 4 bases and the J gene lost 1 base, with 10 bases spanning the gap. CDR3 length: 14 amino acids. Germline CDR1 and CDR2: MDHEN and SYDVKM. In DNA form, the CDR3 reads TGTGCCAGCAGTTCGCAGGGGCCCCAAGAGACCCAGTACTTC. This sequence encodes CASSSQGPQETQYF. The full variable domain, rest sourced from reference TRBV28 and TRBJ2-5, is DVKVTQSSRYLVKRTGEKVFLECVQDMDHENMFWYRQDPGLGLRLIYFSYDVKMKEKGDIPEGYSVSREKKERFSLILESASTNQTSMYLCASSSQGPQETQYFGPGTRLLVL.

Comments on this clonotype: The final CDR3 position lacks the conserved phenylalanine or tryptophan, pointing to a likely read error. The limits of the CDR3 on the DNA are not certain, so only TCRdb's listed CDR3 is given. The chain carries TRBV20-1 and TRBJ1-2; TRBD1, as called in the table, went unchecked against the DNA. The CDR3 is 9 amino acids long, termini counted. From germline, CDR1 is DFQATT and CDR2 SNEGSKA (reference sequence). Here the CDR3 reads CSYGFGYRG.

The rearrangement uses TRBV6-5 and TRBJ2-7; 8 bases agree with TRBD1. J was trimmed by 9 bases and V by 1 base; bases with no gene match: 11. Germline CDR1 and CDR2: MNHEY and SVGAGI. The CDR3 loop spans 15 amino acids. The chain's CDR3 is CASSYFQGAQSRQYF. CDR3 DNA: TGTGCCAGCAGTTACTTCCAGGGGGCTCAATCTCGGCAGTACTTC.

This clonotype was counted at least ten times. The chain uses TRBV29-1 and TRBJ2-7; D may be TRBD1 or TRBD2 (5 bases each). There are 13 residues in the CDR3. The ends were cut back, 6 bases at V and 3 bases at J, with 15 bases in the middle. Germline V gives CDR1 SQVTM, CDR2 ANQGSEA. The chain's CDR3 is CSVDPSGGYEQYF. CDR3 bases: TGCAGCGTGGACCCATCTGGGGGCTACGAGCAGTACTTC.

This rearrangement joins TRBV6-2 or TRBV6-3 to TRBJ2-2; 7 nucleotides line up with TRBD2. The CDR3 is made up of 15 amino acids. CDR1 and CDR2 (germline): MNHEY, SVGEGT. Unmatched junction bases numbered 8, after V lost 6 bases and J lost 4 bases. DNA for the CDR3: TGTGCCAGCAGGCCCGTGGGCGGGGGCACCGGGGAGCTGTTTTTT. Its translation is CASRPVGGGTGELFF.

This clonotype was detected ten times or more. The CDR3 loop is CASRRTGGVGELFF. The CDR3 DNA follows: TGTGCCAGCAGGCGGACAGGGGGCGTCGGGGAGCTGTTTTTT. The chain recombines TRBV6-5 with TRBJ2-2; 11 bases align to TRBD1. This CDR3 comprises 14 residues. The V gene end was trimmed by 6 bases and the J gene end by 7 bases; junction bases not matched to a gene: 4. Germline CDR1 MNHEY, CDR2 SVGAGI.

This clonotype was observed at least ten times. V usage is TRBV6-1 and J usage is TRBJ1-1, with a possible D match to TRBD1 (6 bases). Germline values: CDR1 MNHNS, CDR2 SASEGT. V shed 0 bases and J shed 1 base, with 9 bases lying between them. This CDR3 has 15 residues. The CDR3 here is CASSEAETGNTEAFF. CDR3 coding DNA: TGTGCCAGCAGTGAAGCAGAGACAGGGAACACTGAAGCTTTCTTT.

The V and J genes are TRBV7-2 and TRBJ2-7, with a weak D call TRBD1 (6 bases). This CDR3 has 13 residues. Trimming cost V 1 base and J 9 bases, with 13 bases left between them. Germline CDR1 and CDR2: SGHTA and FQGNSA. CDR3 loop: CASSLDSQGVQYF. The CDR3 nucleotides read TGTGCCAGCAGCTTAGACTCACAGGGCGTGCAGTACTTC. Full variable domain (outside the CDR3, taken from reference TRBV7-2 and TRBJ2-7): GAGVSQSPSNKVTEKGKDVELRCDPISGHTALYWYRQSLGQGLEFLIYFQGNSAPDKSGLPSDRFSAERTGGSVSTLTIQRTQQEDSAVYLCASSLDSQGVQYFGPGTRLTVT.

This clonotype was seen many times. This chain joins TRBV6-1 and TRBJ1-3; D gene unclear. The CDR3 totals 14 residues. CDR1 and CDR2 (germline): MNHNS, SASEGT. V dropped 6 bases and J dropped 0 bases, with 9 bases sitting between them. The CDR3 region is CASSPRSSGNTIYF. CDR3 in DNA: TGTGCCAGCAGCCCCAGAAGCTCTGGAAACACCATATATTTT.

Ten or more counts support this clonotype. The rearrangement uses TRBV20-1 and TRBJ2-7; 8 positions match TRBD2. CDR3 size: 20 residues. J gave up 3 bases and V 1 base, and 23 bases lay outside the gene matches. Germline-derived CDR1 and CDR2 are DFQATT and SNEGSKA (reference sequence). CDR3 region: CSARVFDYPETGLANYEQYF. As DNA, the CDR3 is TGCAGTGCTAGAGTGTTTGACTATCCGGAAACAGGACTAGCTAACTACGAGCAGTACTTC.